The present TCR beta chain was sequenced within a study of blood T cells in healthy people across ages. Germline lookup yields CDR1 LNHNV and CDR2 YYDKDF (reference sequence). The CDR3 loop spans 14 amino acids. Next came a second PCR, run for roughly 6 to 11 cycles, which used a sample-barcoded 5' primer along with a J-beta primer mix. The authors tagged each cDNA molecule using a template-switch adaptor with 12 random nucleotides. TCRdb re-derived calls from the 5' RACE reads in MiXCR, one entry per CDR3 protein. The sample lists around 990,000 distinct CDR3 sequences, around 25% seen once, with about 0.8% in the top ten. Another study also made use of these data, one on T cells of mothers and their children.

This chain joins TRBV15 and TRBJ2-5, with D tentatively TRBD1 (6 bases). Matching the DNA end better, TRBJ2-1 makes the J call doubtful. What was sequenced was blood. The TCR originated in a girl between 2 and 10 years old in good health. CDR3 nucleotide sequence: TGTGCCACCAGCGTCGGCAGGGGCTTTGGTGAGCAGTTCTTC. Its translation is CATSVGRGFGEQFF.